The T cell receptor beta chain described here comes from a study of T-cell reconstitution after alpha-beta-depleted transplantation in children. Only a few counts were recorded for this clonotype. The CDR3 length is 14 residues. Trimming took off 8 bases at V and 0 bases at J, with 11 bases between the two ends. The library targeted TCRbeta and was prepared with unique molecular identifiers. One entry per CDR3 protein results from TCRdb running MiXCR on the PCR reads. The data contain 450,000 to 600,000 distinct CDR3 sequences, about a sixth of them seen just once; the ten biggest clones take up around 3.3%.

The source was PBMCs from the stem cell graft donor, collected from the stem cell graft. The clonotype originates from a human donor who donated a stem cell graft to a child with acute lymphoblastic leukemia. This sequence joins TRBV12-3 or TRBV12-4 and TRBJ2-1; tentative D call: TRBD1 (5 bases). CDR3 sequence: CASGPDISYNEQFF. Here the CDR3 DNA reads TGTGCCAGCGGCCCGGACATCTCCTACAATGAGCAGTTCTTC.